This T cell receptor beta chain was captured by sequencing in a study of blood T cells in healthy people across ages. About the study: About one barcoded TCR beta cDNA was captured per two T cells. Points from the study as a whole: Long-lived and aged donors differed, with more naive CD4+ cells and higher diversity in the long-lived.

As for this clonotype: What it binds is unknown.

This CDR3 has 13 residues. CDR1 is MGHDK, CDR2 SYGVNS, per germline. The germline V and J ends were trimmed by 1 base and 3 bases, with 7 bases remaining between them. Investigators took roughly 10 milliliters of peripheral blood from every donor. The authors ran a second PCR of roughly 6 to 12 cycles using a sample-barcoded 5' primer and a J-beta primer mix. Each of the samples gave a minimum of 3 million paired-end reads that contained CDR3. TCRdb ran MiXCR on the 5' RACE reads and lists one entry per CDR3 protein. The sample holds about 830,000 distinct CDR3 sequences, under 80% seen once. The TCR originated in a young man in good health. The specimen sequenced was blood. The chain combines TRBV25-1 with TRBJ2-7; D possibly uses TRBD1 or TRBD2 (5 bases each). In DNA form, the CDR3 reads TGTGCCAGCAGTGAATGGGACGGCTACGAGCAGTACTTC. Its protein is CASSEWDGYEQYF.